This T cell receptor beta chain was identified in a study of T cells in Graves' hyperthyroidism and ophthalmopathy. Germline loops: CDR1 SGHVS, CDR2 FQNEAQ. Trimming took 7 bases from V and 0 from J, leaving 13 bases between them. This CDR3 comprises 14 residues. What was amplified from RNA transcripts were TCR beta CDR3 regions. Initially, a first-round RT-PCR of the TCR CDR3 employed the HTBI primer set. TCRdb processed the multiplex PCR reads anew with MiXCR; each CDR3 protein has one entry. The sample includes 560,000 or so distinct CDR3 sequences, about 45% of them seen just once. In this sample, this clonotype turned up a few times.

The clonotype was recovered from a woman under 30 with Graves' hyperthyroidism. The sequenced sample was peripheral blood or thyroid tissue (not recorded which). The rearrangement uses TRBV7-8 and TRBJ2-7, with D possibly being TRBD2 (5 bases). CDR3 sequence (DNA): TGTGCCAGCACCCGTGTACGGGGCTCCTACGAGCAGTACTTC. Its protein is CASTRVRGSYEQYF.